This T cell receptor (beta chain) was recorded in a study of tumor-infiltrating lymphocytes in oesophageal squamous cell carcinoma. Germline CDR1 SGHTA, CDR2 FQGNSA. This CDR3 region has 15 residues. TCRdb ran MiXCR on the PCR reads and lists one entry per CDR3 protein. The table lists 20,000 to 25,000 distinct CDR3 sequences, around 35% of them singletons. The genes are TRBV7-2 and TRBJ2-3; 14 bases are a match to TRBD2. The J call may be faulty, since TRBJ2-7 better matches the DNA end. The sequencing input was esophageal tumor tissue. The receptor comes from a male donor with esophageal squamous cell carcinoma. In nucleotides, the CDR3 is TGTGCCAGCAGCCCGGGACTAGCGGGAGAACGAGAGCAGTACTTC. Amino acids: CASSPGLAGEREQYF.